This T cell receptor (beta chain) was recovered during a study of T cells after yellow fever vaccination. Study-wide context: Each low-cell-number fraction was prepared by means of SMART-Seq v4 Ultra Low Input. Whole-study findings and limits: The study re-detected most primary-vaccination clones after the booster (nearly 97% CD4, around 90% CD8). Though it reached lower strength, the secondary response hit its peak faster, day 5 versus 15.

Comment on this clonotype: Its target is not known.

Germline CDR1 is SGHTA and CDR2 is FQGNSA. The V gene lost 2 bases and the J gene lost 6 bases, with 9 bases spanning the gap. The CDR3 has 13 amino acids. A 5'RACE template-switching step, the method used to make TCR cDNA, added a universal primer site and UMIs. TCRdb passed the 5' RACE reads through MiXCR, listing each CDR3 protein once. Of about 340,000 distinct CDR3 sequences listed, under 15% are singletons. The sample in question was CD4+ T cells sorted from PBMCs, obtained 15 days after the yellow fever booster vaccination. The origin of this receptor is a man younger than 35 who received the YFV17D yellow fever vaccine. V usage is TRBV7-2 and J usage is TRBJ2-3, with D maybe TRBD1 (6 bases). CDR3 sequence: CASSLKGEDTQYF. CDR3 coding DNA: TGTGCCAGCAGCTTAAAGGGGGAGGATACGCAGTATTTT.